Each of the 3 T cell receptor beta chains below was sequenced from the same sample in a study of CD4 and CD8 cells across lung adenocarcinoma regions. In TCRdb, the PCR reads were re-called with MiXCR into one record per CDR3 protein. The sample consists of 9,500 to 15,000 distinct CDR3 sequences, about 45% of them appearing once. Sequenced sample: CD8+ T cells from the margin of a lung tumor. These receptors were collected from a male donor with lung adenocarcinoma. The CD4 and CD8 labels of this study may be unreliable.

On this clonotype: One end of the junction is discordant with germline, which a read error may explain. V usage is TRBV6-1 and J usage is TRBJ2-3, with 8 bases that match TRBD2. Per germline, CDR1 MNHNS and CDR2 SASEGT. The CDR3 sequence is 15 residues long. CDR3 in amino acids: CARGRGAGGTETQYF. CDR3 in DNA: TGTGCCAGGGGAAGGGGGGCGGGGGGCACAGAGACGCAGTACTTT.

This chain joins TRBV6-4 and TRBJ2-1; 7 bases align to TRBD1. There are 14 residues in the CDR3. The junction had 10 bases not matched to a gene; V was cut back by 5 bases and J by 9 bases. Germline V CDR1 and CDR2: MRHNA, SNTAGT. As DNA, the CDR3 is TGTGCCAGCAGTACAGGGGTGGAACAATCTGAGCAGTTCTTC. Translating gives CASSTGVEQSEQFF.

This clonotype was counted at least ten times. This chain joins TRBV27 and TRBJ1-5, with D possibly matching TRBD1 (5 bases). The CDR3 runs 15 residues. Per the germline V gene, CDR1 is MNHEY and CDR2 is SMNVEV (reference sequence). Between the trimmed V and J ends, which lost 4 bases and 3 bases, there was a span of 13 bases. The DNA of the CDR3 is TGTGCCAGCAGTTCGGACATACGAAACAATCAGCCCCAGCATTTT. Amino acid sequence: CASSSDIRNNQPQHF.